Included here is one T cell receptor (beta chain) sequence, with context. Germline values: CDR1 ENHRY, CDR2 SYGVKD. The CDR3 length is 14 residues. With 8 bases clipped from V and 4 bases from J, the junction kept 6 bases outside the gene matches. The source of the sample is a study of blood T cell repertoires in COVID-19. Assay: immunoSEQ multiplex PCR; the TCRdb copy retains only in-frame clones and omits some. The sample has about 120,000 clones; more than 60% are singletons. The receptor was derived from an older woman with acute or convalescent COVID-19. This sequence joins TRBV10-3 and TRBJ2-3, with TRBD1 matching over 10 bases. Sequences were obtained from peripheral blood. DNA of the CDR3: TGTGCCATCGCACCGGGACAGGGGTCAGATACGCAGTATTTT. Protein product: CAIAPGQGSDTQYF.